The text below deals with one TCR beta chain. The antigen remains undetermined. The entry originates in a study of pediatric ulcerative colitis. Overall study findings and caveats: A couple of patients' blood samples yielded substantially fewer templates.

Method: immunoSEQ multiplex PCR; TCRdb's copy keeps in-frame clones and lacks some. Seen here are approximately 9,300 clones, 75% to 90% observed once, and the top ten hold roughly 6.4%. The germline V and J ends were trimmed by 5 bases and 3 bases, with 10 bases remaining between them. Germline V lookup: CDR1 LNHDA, CDR2 SQIVND (reference sequence). The CDR3 is 13 amino acids. The chain recombines TRBV19 with TRBJ1-1; possible D gene TRBD1, 5 bases. The sequence came from a girl between 5 and 17 years old with moderate ulcerative colitis. The sample comprised blood. The CDR3 loop is CASSRDRDTEAFF. The CDR3 DNA follows: TGTGCCAGTAGTCGGGACCGTGACACTGAAGCTTTCTTT. Combining the CDR3 with reference TRBV19 and TRBJ1-1 gives the whole variable domain DGGITQSPKYLFRKEGQNVTLSCEQNLNHDAMYWYRQDPGQGLRLIYYSQIVNDFQKGDIAEGYSVSREKKESFPLTVTSAQKNPTAFYLCASSRDRDTEAFFGQGTRLTVV.